Listed below are T cell receptor beta chains from one sample, sequenced in a study of blood T cell repertoires in COVID-19. Assay used: immunoSEQ multiplex PCR; TCRdb lists only in-frame clones, some missing. The sample comprises approximately 140,000 clones, 80% to 85% of which are singletons, and less than 7% rests with the top ten. Sequenced sample: PBMCs or T cells enriched from blood (not recorded which). The receptors were sampled from a man aged 35-49 years with acute COVID-19. Both conserved end residues are part of each CDR3. D genes are given only for firm matches. Expanded clones get a size class; other rows say once, few or many, or leave the size out.

d_call,clone_size,v_call,j_call,cdr3_nt,cdr3_aa
NA,NA,TRBV11-3,TRBJ1-3,TGTGCCAGCAGCGGGGCCTCTGGAAACACCATATATTTT,CASSGASGNTIYF
TRBD1,NA,TRBV30,TRBJ1-1,TGTGCCTGGACCCACCGACAGGGAAAAAGCACTGAAGCTTTCTTT,CAWTHRQGKSTEAFF
TRBD2,NA,TRBV24-1,TRBJ2-3,TGTGCCACCAGTGACAATAGCGGGGGCCGAAGCACAGATACGCAGTATTTT,CATSDNSGGRSTDTQYF
NA,few,TRBV5-1,TRBJ2-2,TGCGCCAGCAGCGACCCTAGCGAGGACACCGGGGAGCTGTTTTTT,CASSDPSEDTGELFF
TRBD2,NA,TRBV28,TRBJ2-2,TGTGCCAGCAGTTTACGGGGACTAGCGGGAACCAACACCGGGGAGCTGTTTTTT,CASSLRGLAGTNTGELFF
NA,few,TRBV5-1,TRBJ2-1,TGCGCCAGCAGCTTGGCGGGGGTGGATGAGCAGTTCTTC,CASSLAGVDEQFF
TRBD2,NA,TRBV4-1,TRBJ2-3,TGCGCCAGCAGCCAATGGTTAGGGGCTAGCGGAGGCACAGATACGCAGTATTTT,CASSQWLGASGGTDTQYF
NA,NA,TRBV15,TRBJ1-6,TGTGCCACCAGCCGAGAGAGGGCCTCACCCCTCCACTTT,CATSRERASPLHF
TRBD1,NA,TRBV10-1,TRBJ1-3,TGCGCCAGCTCCTCGGGACAGCGAAACACCATATATTTT,CASSSGQRNTIYF
TRBD2,NA,TRBV9,TRBJ2-3,TGTGCCAGCAGCGCCCATAGCGGGGTCGGAGATACGCAGTATTTT,CASSAHSGVGDTQYF
NA,NA,TRBV2,TRBJ2-1,TGTGCCAGAGGGGGTGCGGGAGTCTACAATGAGCAGTTCTTC,CARGGAGVYNEQFF
NA,NA,TRBV7-2,TRBJ1-2,TGTGCCAGCCGACAGCCTAACTATGGCTACACCTTC,CASRQPNYGYTF